This entry concerns a single T cell receptor (beta chain). Its matching antigen is unknown. The entry originates in a study of T cell responses to AZD1222 COVID-19 vaccine. Study-level results: Donors were mostly white British, more females; clonal diversity possibly underestimated.

CDR3 length equals 14 residues. Losses at the gene ends were 4 bases for V and 4 bases for J; bases not matched to a gene: 1. The V gene's germline CDR1 is SGHKS and CDR2 YYEKEE (reference sequence). Repertoires were generated with immunoSEQ multiplex PCR, while TCRdb's copy carries only in-frame clones and drops some. The repertoire holds 150,000 to 200,000 clones, with 90% to 95% as singletons. The receptor was derived from an adult who received the AZD1222 COVID-19 vaccine. The sample consisted of peripheral blood, taken 28 days after the second AZD1222 dose. The chain combines TRBV5-5 with TRBJ2-1; TRBD1 matches at 11 bases. CDR3 sequence reads: CASSGTGGYNEQFF. The CDR3 region has the DNA TGTGCCAGCAGCGGGACAGGGGGATACAATGAGCAGTTCTTC.